Following are 20 T cell receptor beta chains from one sample sequenced in a study of blood T cell repertoires in COVID-19. The method was immunoSEQ multiplex PCR; TCRdb's version includes in-frame clones alone and lacks a portion of them. The sample lists some 260,000 clones, about 88% seen once, with approximately 2% in the top ten. The source material was peripheral blood. These receptors were obtained from a woman aged 40 to 49 who had recovered from COVID-19.

This rearrangement joins TRBV6-6 to TRBJ2-3, with 9 bases fitting TRBD2. J was trimmed by 1 base and V by 2 bases; bases with no gene match: 4. CDR1 and CDR2 from the germline V gene are MNHNY and SVGAGI (reference sequence). The length of the CDR3 is 16 residues. CDR3 in DNA: TGTGCCAGCAGTTACGTGTTAGCGGGGGGCACAGATACGCAGTATTTT. Its protein is CASSYVLAGGTDTQYF.

The chain couples TRBV19 to TRBJ2-3; 10 nucleotides match TRBD2. Trimming took 3 bases from V and 4 from J; bases not matched to a gene: 1. Germline V gene lookup returns CDR1 LNHDA and CDR2 SQIVND (reference sequence). The CDR3 loop spans 14 amino acids. This CDR3 is CASSMLAGADTQYF. For the CDR3, the DNA is TGTGCCAGTAGTATGCTAGCGGGAGCAGATACGCAGTATTTT.

The gene calls are TRBV6-2 or TRBV6-3 and TRBJ2-7, with TRBD1 matching 7 bases. V gave up 5 bases and J gave up 4 bases; unmatched junction bases: 11. Germline V lookup: CDR1 MNHEY, CDR2 SVGEGT. This CDR3 is built from 15 residues. The CDR3: CASSPPTGRGYEQYF. The CDR3 nucleotides are TGTGCCAGCAGTCCCCCGACAGGGCGCGGGTACGAGCAGTACTTC.

The chain joins TRBV6-5 to TRBJ2-1; TRBD2 might be the D (5 bases). V lost 6 bases, J lost 4 bases, and 13 bases lay in between. Germline CDR1 and CDR2: MNHEY and SVGAGI. This CDR3 is built from 14 residues. CDR3 nucleotide sequence: TGTGCCAGCAGAGTGGGAGCTTCATACAATGAGCAGTTCTTC. This sequence encodes CASRVGASYNEQFF.

The rearrangement uses TRBV12-3 or TRBV12-4 and TRBJ2-2, with D perhaps matching TRBD1 (5 bases). V lost 5 bases and J 1 base, leaving 5 bases between the germline ends. This CDR3 spans 13 amino acids. CDR3 sequence: CASSDRNTGELFF. CDR3 nucleotides: TGTGCCAGCAGTGACAGGAACACCGGGGAGCTGTTTTTT.

This chain uses TRBV27 with TRBJ2-1, with TRBD2 matching over 7 bases. Germline CDR1 is MNHEY and CDR2 is SMNVEV (reference sequence). Trimming took 6 bases from V and 7 from J; bases not matched to a gene: 6. The CDR3 spans 13 residues. The CDR3 coding sequence is TGTGCCAGCAGGGCGACTAGCTGGAATGAGCAGTTCTTC. The encoded protein is CASRATSWNEQFF.

This chain connects TRBV2 to TRBJ1-5; 9 nucleotides match TRBD1. The V and J ends lost 5 bases and 0 bases, in that order; junction bases with no gene match: 5. This CDR3 has 16 amino acids. Germline CDR1 reads SNHLY; CDR2 reads FYNNEI. The CDR3 sequence: CASSPGQGNSNQPQHF. The DNA of the CDR3 is TGTGCCAGCAGTCCGGGACAGGGCAATAGCAATCAGCCCCAGCATTTT.

This clone was seen a few times. This rearrangement joins TRBV7-2 to TRBJ2-1; TRBD2 matches at 11 bases. CDR3 length: 17 residues. V lost 4 bases to trimming and J lost 6 bases; unmatched junction nucleotides: 11. Germline V gene data show CDR1 as SGHTA and CDR2 as FQGNSA. Here the CDR3 reads CASSSSGTSGRRNEQFF. The CDR3, as DNA: TGTGCCAGCAGCTCTTCCGGGACTAGCGGAAGGCGCAATGAGCAGTTCTTC.

The V and J genes are TRBV5-1 and TRBJ2-5, with D perhaps TRBD1 (5 bases). CDR3 length: 15 residues. Germline assignment: CDR1 SGHRS and CDR2 YFSETQ. Trimming pared 4 bases from V and 0 bases from J, leaving 13 bases between. Here the CDR3 DNA reads TGCGCCAGCAGCCTGAGCAGGGTCCACCAAGAGACCCAGTACTTC. Protein: CASSLSRVHQETQYF.

The gene calls are TRBV6-2 or TRBV6-3 and TRBJ2-7, with D perhaps TRBD2 (7 bases). V shed 4 bases and J shed 4 bases, with 23 bases lying between them. Germline-derived CDR1 and CDR2 are MNHEY and SVGEGT. This CDR3 has 17 residues. CDR3 nucleotide sequence: TGTGCCAGCAGTTCCCCCCGTGTAGGGGGGGCTCGGTACGAGCAGTACTTC. Encoded protein: CASSSPRVGGARYEQYF.

This chain joins TRBV7-3 and TRBJ2-2; 8 positions agree with TRBD1. The J segment lost 4 bases and the V segment lost 5 bases, leaving 6 bases of the junction unmatched. The CDR3 loop spans 15 amino acids. From germline, CDR1 is SGHTA and CDR2 FQGTGA. The CDR3 protein is CASSTLGQGTGELFF. The DNA of the CDR3 is TGTGCCAGCAGCACCTTAGGACAGGGCACCGGGGAGCTGTTTTTT.

The chain employs TRBV3-1 (or the pseudogene TRBV3-2) and TRBJ1-3; 7 positions agree with TRBD1. The V gene's germline CDR1 is LGHDT and CDR2 YNNKEL (reference sequence). The CDR3 is made up of 17 amino acids. V trimming: 3 bases; J trimming: 2 bases; junction bases outside the gene matches: 10. As DNA, the CDR3 is TGTGCCAGCAGCCAGGAGTTAAGACAGGGTACTGGAAACACCATATATTTT. It specifies CASSQELRQGTGNTIYF.

The chain combines TRBV19 with TRBJ2-7; TRBD1 matches 9 bases. V lost 5 bases, J lost 6 bases, and 11 bases stayed unmatched. Germline CDR1 is LNHDA and CDR2 is SQIVND (reference sequence). The CDR3 has 15 amino acids. The CDR3 DNA reads TGTGCCAGTAGTCCCGCCGGGACAGGGCACTCCGAGCAGTACTTC. Its protein is CASSPAGTGHSEQYF.

The genes are TRBV18 and TRBJ1-2; D perhaps matches TRBD1 (5 bases). V was trimmed by 6 bases and J by 6 bases, leaving 14 bases between them. The length of the CDR3 is 13 residues. CDR1 and CDR2 from the germline V gene are KGHSH and LQKENI. This CDR3 is CASSPGLLNGYTF. The CDR3 nucleotides read TGTGCCAGCTCCCCAGGGCTGCTGAATGGCTACACCTTC.

The CDR3, as DNA: TGTGCCAGCAGCTTAAAGACAGGGTACGAGACCCAGTACTTC. Translation gives CASSLKTGYETQYF. The genes are TRBV7-2 and TRBJ2-5; 7 bases are shared with TRBD1. J lost 5 bases, V lost 2 bases, and 5 bases had no gene match. Germline CDR1 reads SGHTA; CDR2 reads FQGNSA. The CDR3 runs to 14 residues.

The chain carries TRBV9 and TRBJ2-4, with D unresolved. V lost 2 bases and J 5 bases, leaving 17 bases between the germline ends. Germline CDR1 is SGDLS and CDR2 is YYNGEE. The CDR3 runs to 16 residues. CDR3 sequence (DNA): TGTGCCAGCAGCGTCTCAGGTGACCCACTCCAAAACATTCAGTACTTC. Protein sequence: CASSVSGDPLQNIQYF.

J is TRBJ2-1 and V is TRBV5-4; 15 positions agree with TRBD2. The CDR3 length is 17 residues. Germline V gives CDR1 SGHNT, CDR2 YYREEE (reference sequence). With 4 bases clipped from V and 10 bases from J, the junction kept 12 bases outside the gene matches. CDR3 coding DNA: TGTGCCAGCAGCGACGGACTAGCGGGAGGGCTCATTATAGAGCAGTTCTTC. It translates to CASSDGLAGGLIIEQFF.

This clone was detected once. The chain combines TRBV4-1 with TRBJ2-6; maybe TRBD2 (6 bases). Looked up from germline, CDR1 is MGHRA and CDR2 is YSYEKL. CDR3 length equals 21 residues. Between the trimmed V and J ends, which lost 0 bases and 1 base, there was a span of 22 bases. The CDR3 spells CASSQDRAGSLSVSGANVLTF. CDR3 DNA sequence: TGCGCCAGCAGCCAAGATCGAGCGGGCAGCCTTTCTGTTTCTGGGGCCAACGTCCTGACTTTC.

The chain links TRBV6-2 or TRBV6-3 to TRBJ2-7; 11 nucleotides line up with TRBD2. Germline CDR1 MNHEY, CDR2 SVGEGT. V trimming: 4 bases; J trimming: 6 bases; junction bases outside the gene matches: 8. CDR3 length: 15 residues. The CDR3 region is CASSSHTSGRPEQYF. The CDR3, as DNA: TGTGCCAGCAGTTCCCACACTAGCGGGAGACCCGAGCAGTACTTC.

In this sample, this clone turned up once. The chain couples TRBV5-6 to TRBJ1-1; no firm D call. CDR3 length: 13 amino acids. V lost 1 base to trimming and J lost 1 base, with 5 bases between them. CDR1 SGHDT and CDR2 YYEEEE come from the germline V gene. CDR3 residues: CASSLRGNTEAFF. CDR3 coding DNA: TGTGCCAGCAGCTTGCGGGGGAACACTGAAGCTTTCTTT.